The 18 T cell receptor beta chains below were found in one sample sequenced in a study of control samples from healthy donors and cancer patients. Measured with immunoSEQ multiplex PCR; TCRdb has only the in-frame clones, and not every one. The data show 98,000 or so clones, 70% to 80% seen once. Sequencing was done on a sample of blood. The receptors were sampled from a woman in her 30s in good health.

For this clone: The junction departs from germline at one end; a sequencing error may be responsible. The CDR3 is CASSQGQGTKEKLFF. The CDR3 DNA reads TGCGCCAGCAGCCAAGGACAGGGGACTAAGGAAAAACTGTTTTTT. This sequence joins TRBV4-3 and TRBJ1-4; 8 bases are shared with TRBD1. This CDR3 region has 15 residues. CDR1 is LGHNA and CDR2 is YSLEER in the germline V gene.

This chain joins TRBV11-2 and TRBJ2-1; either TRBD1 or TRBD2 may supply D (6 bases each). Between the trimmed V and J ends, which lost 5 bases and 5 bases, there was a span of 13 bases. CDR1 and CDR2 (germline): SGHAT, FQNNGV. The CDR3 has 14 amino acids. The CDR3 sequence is CASSPGAQNNEQFF. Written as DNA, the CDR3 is TGTGCCAGCAGCCCGGGGGCACAAAACAATGAGCAGTTCTTC.

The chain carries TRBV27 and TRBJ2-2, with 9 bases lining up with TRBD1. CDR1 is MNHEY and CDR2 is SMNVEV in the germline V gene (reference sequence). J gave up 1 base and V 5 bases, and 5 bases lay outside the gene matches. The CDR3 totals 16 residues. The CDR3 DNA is TGTGCCAGCAGTCTAACAGGGGGCAAGAACACCGGGGAGCTGTTTTTT. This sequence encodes CASSLTGGKNTGELFF.

The CDR3 reads CASSLGASGLVYEQYF. CDR3 DNA sequence: TGCGCCAGCAGCTTGGGGGCTTCGGGGCTGGTTTACGAGCAGTACTTC. The V and J genes are TRBV5-1 and TRBJ2-7; possibly TRBD1 or TRBD2 for D (5 bases each). Trimming took off 0 bases at V and 4 bases at J, with 17 bases between the two ends. The CDR3 is 16 residues long. Germline V CDR1 and CDR2: SGHRS, YFSETQ.

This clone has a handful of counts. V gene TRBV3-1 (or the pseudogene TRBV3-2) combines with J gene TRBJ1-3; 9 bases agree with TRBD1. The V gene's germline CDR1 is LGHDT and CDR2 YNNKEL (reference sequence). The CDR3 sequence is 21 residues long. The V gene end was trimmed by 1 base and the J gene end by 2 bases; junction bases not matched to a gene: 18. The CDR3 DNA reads TGTGCCAGCAGCCAAGTGCTCGGGGGACAGGGAGGTACTGGGGCTGGAAACACCATATATTTT. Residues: CASSQVLGGQGGTGAGNTIYF.

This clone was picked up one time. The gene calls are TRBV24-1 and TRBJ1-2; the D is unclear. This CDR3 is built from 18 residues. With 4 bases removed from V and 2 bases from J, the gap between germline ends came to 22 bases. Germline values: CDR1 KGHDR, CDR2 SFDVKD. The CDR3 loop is CATSEPTPQRWLNYGYTF. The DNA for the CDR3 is TGTGCCACCAGTGAACCCACGCCGCAGCGGTGGCTGAACTATGGCTACACCTTC.

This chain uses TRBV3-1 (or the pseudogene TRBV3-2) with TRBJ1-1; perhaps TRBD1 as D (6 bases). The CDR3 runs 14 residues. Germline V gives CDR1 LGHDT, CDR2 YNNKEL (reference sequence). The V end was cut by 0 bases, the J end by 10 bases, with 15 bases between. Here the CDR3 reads CASSQEGTYFGAFF. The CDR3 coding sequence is TGTGCCAGCAGCCAAGAAGGGACATATTTCGGAGCTTTCTTT.

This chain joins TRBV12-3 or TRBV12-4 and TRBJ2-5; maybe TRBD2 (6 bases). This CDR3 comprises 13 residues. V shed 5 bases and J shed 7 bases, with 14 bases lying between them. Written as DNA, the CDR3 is TGTGCCAGCAGTCCGGGTAGGAGGGGGACCCAGTACTTC. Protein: CASSPGRRGTQYF.

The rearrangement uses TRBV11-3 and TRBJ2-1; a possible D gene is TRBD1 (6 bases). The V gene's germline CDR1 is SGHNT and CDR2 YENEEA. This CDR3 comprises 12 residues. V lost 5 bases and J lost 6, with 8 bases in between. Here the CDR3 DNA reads TGTGCCAGCAGCGGGACATCCAATGAGCAGTTCTTC. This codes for CASSGTSNEQFF.

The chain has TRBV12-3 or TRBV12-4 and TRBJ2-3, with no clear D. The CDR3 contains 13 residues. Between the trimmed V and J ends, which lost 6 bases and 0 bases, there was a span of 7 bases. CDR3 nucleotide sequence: TGTGCCAGCAGCTCCGACAGCACAGATACGCAGTATTTT. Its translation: CASSSDSTDTQYF.

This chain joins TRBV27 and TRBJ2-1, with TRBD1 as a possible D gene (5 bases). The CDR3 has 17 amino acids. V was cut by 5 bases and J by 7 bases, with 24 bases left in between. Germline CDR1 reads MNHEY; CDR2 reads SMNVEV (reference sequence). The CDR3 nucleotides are TGTGCCAGCAGTCCCCCCCTGGGGCGGCCCGGTTGGAATGAGCAGTTCTTC. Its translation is CASSPPLGRPGWNEQFF.

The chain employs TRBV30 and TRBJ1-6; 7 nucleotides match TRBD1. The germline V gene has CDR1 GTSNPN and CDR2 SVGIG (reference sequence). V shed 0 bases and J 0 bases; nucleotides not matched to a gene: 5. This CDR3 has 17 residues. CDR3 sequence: CAWSVGGLSSYNSPLHF. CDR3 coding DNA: TGTGCCTGGAGTGTAGGGGGCCTGAGCTCCTATAATTCACCCCTCCACTTT.

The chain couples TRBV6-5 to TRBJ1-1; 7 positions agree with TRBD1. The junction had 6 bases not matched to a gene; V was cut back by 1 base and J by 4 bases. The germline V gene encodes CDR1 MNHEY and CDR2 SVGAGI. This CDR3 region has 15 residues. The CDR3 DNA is TGTGCCAGCAGTTACTTTAGGGCAGGGGGCACTGAAGCTTTCTTT. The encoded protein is CASSYFRAGGTEAFF.

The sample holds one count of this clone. The CDR3, as DNA: TGTGCCAGCAGCCAGGGACTAGCGGGGGGGCCGGTTTCAGATACGCAGTATTTT. The encoded protein is CASSQGLAGGPVSDTQYF. This chain uses TRBV5-6 with TRBJ2-3; 16 bases line up with TRBD2. J lost 4 bases, V lost 4 bases, and 9 bases had no gene match. From germline, CDR1 is SGHDT and CDR2 YYEEEE. The CDR3 consists of 18 residues. Full variable domain (outside the CDR3, taken from reference TRBV5-6 and TRBJ2-3): DAGVTQSPTHLIKTRGQQVTLRCSPKSGHDTVSWYQQALGQGPQFIFQYYEEEERQRGNFPDRFSGHQFPNYSSELNVNALLLGDSALYLCASSQGLAGGPVSDTQYFGPGTRLTVL.

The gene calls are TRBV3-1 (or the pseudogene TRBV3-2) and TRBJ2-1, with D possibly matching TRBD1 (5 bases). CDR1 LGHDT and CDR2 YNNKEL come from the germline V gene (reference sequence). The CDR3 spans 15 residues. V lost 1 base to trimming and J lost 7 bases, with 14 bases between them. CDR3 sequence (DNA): TGTGCCAGCAGCCAAGCATATGGGGCCGGGAATGAGCAGTTCTTC. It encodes CASSQAYGAGNEQFF.

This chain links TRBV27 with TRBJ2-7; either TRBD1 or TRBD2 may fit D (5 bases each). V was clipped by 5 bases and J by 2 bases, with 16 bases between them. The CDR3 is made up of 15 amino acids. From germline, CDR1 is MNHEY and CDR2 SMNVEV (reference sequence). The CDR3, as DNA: TGTGCCAGCAGTCCGCCGGGACGGCACCCCTACGAGCAGTACTTC. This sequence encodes CASSPPGRHPYEQYF.

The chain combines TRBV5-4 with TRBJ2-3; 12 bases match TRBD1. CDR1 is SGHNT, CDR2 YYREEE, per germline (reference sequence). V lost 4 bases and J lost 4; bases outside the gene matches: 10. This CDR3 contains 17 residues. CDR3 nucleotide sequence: TGTGCCAGCAGCAGGCGGGGACAGGGGGCGGAGGCAGATACGCAGTATTTT. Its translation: CASSRRGQGAEADTQYF.

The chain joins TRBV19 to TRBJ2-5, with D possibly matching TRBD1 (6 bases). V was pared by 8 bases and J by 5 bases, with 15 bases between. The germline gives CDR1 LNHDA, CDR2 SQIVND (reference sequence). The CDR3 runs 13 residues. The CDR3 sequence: CASAQGFRETQYF. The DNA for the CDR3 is TGTGCCAGTGCACAGGGTTTTAGGGAGACCCAGTACTTC.